This T cell receptor (beta chain) was identified during a study of cytomegalovirus exposure and HLA in healthy donors. The CDR3 spans 13 residues. CDR1 and CDR2 (germline): SGHDT, YYEEEE. The V end was cut by 4 bases, the J end by 8 bases, with 15 bases between. PCR was performed using 60 Vbeta and 13 Jbeta primers. Assay: immunoSEQ multiplex PCR; the TCRdb copy retains only in-frame clones and omits some. The sample includes about 160,000 clones, roughly 70% of them seen just once. Sequencing was carried out using PBMCs. The V and J genes are TRBV5-6 and TRBJ1-2, with D unclear. The receptor's source is a woman in her 50s in good health and CMV-seropositive. The CDR3 region has the DNA TGTGCCAGCAGCGGCCGGGGTAAGGAAGGCTACACCTTC. This translates into CASSGRGKEGYTF. The full variable domain, its missing parts supplied by reference TRBV5-6 and TRBJ1-2, is DAGVTQSPTHLIKTRGQQVTLRCSPKSGHDTVSWYQQALGQGPQFIFQYYEEEERQRGNFPDRFSGHQFPNYSSELNVNALLLGDSALYLCASSGRGKEGYTFGSGTRLTVV.